One sample yielded the 32 T cell receptor beta chains listed below, sequenced in a study of OX40 agonist ivuxolimab in advanced cancers. Sequencing used immunoSEQ multiplex PCR; TCRdb keeps in-frame clones, though not all of them. The data contain tens of thousands of clones, around 87% of them singletons. The specimen was CD4+ or CD8+ T cells sorted from blood, collected in a trial of the OX40 agonist ivuxolimab. These receptors were taken from an adult with an advanced solid tumor such as melanoma, head and neck, liver or kidney cancer.

The chain links TRBV9 to TRBJ1-5, with unresolved D. V was cut by 0 bases and J by 0 bases, with 7 bases left in between. This CDR3 region has 15 residues. Germline CDR1 reads SGDLS; CDR2 reads YYNGEE. The CDR3 reads CASSVGENSNQPQHF. The CDR3 DNA is TGTGCCAGCAGCGTAGGGGAGAATAGCAATCAGCCCCAGCATTTT.

J is TRBJ1-1 and V is TRBV6-5; 7 positions match TRBD1. The CDR3 is 14 amino acids. J lost 3 bases, V lost 5 bases, and 6 bases had no gene match. The germline V gene encodes CDR1 MNHEY and CDR2 SVGAGI. The CDR3 DNA follows: TGTGCCAGCAGTCTCCGGGACAGATACACTGAAGCTTTCTTT. This encodes CASSLRDRYTEAFF.

This rearrangement joins TRBV27 to TRBJ2-2; D call uncertain. V lost 3 bases and J lost 5, with 7 bases in between. This CDR3 contains 13 residues. CDR1 is MNHEY and CDR2 is SMNVEV in the germline V gene (reference sequence). The CDR3 is CASSLTRTGELFF. In DNA, the CDR3 is TGTGCCAGCAGTTTGACCAGGACCGGGGAGCTGTTTTTT.

The chain recombines TRBV5-1 with TRBJ2-5, with a weak D call TRBD1 (6 bases). CDR3 length: 14 residues. The V gene lost 0 bases and the J gene lost 4 bases, with 10 bases spanning the gap. Germline loops: CDR1 SGHRS, CDR2 YFSETQ. CDR3 loop: CASSLEGRGETQYF. CDR3 sequence (DNA): TGCGCCAGCAGCTTGGAGGGCAGGGGAGAGACCCAGTACTTC. The variable domain in full, with the rest retrieved from reference TRBV5-1 and TRBJ2-5, is KAGVTQTPRYLIKTRGQQVTLSCSPISGHRSVSWYQQTPGQGLQFLFEYFSETQRNKGNFPGRFSGRQFSNSRSEMNVSTLELGDSALYLCASSLEGRGETQYFGPGTRLLVL.

This clone was detected once. This chain links TRBV11-3 with TRBJ1-2, with TRBD1 matching over 9 bases. The germline V gene has CDR1 SGHNT and CDR2 YENEEA. J gave up 4 bases and V 0 bases, and 6 bases lay outside the gene matches. The CDR3 is 16 amino acids. The CDR3 DNA sequence: TGTGCCAGCAGCTTAGAAGGCCGGACAGGGGTCTATGGCTACACCTTC. Translation gives CASSLEGRTGVYGYTF.

V is TRBV4-2 and J is TRBJ2-1, with D possibly being TRBD1 or TRBD2 (5 bases each). V lost 1 base, J lost 4 bases, and 17 bases lay in between. In germline, CDR1 is LGHNA, CDR2 YNFKEQ. The CDR3 totals 17 residues. The CDR3 sequence is CASSQVTTGRNYNEQFF. CDR3 bases: TGTGCCAGCAGCCAAGTGACCACGGGACGGAATTACAATGAGCAGTTCTTC.

This clone has a handful of counts. The V call is TRBV5-5, the J call TRBJ2-7; D gene ambiguous. CDR1 is SGHKS, CDR2 YYEKEE, per germline (reference sequence). The CDR3 sequence is 14 residues long. Trimming pared 0 bases from V and 4 bases from J, leaving 11 bases between. CDR3 loop: CASSLGYQQYEQYF. The CDR3 DNA follows: TGTGCCAGCAGCTTGGGGTACCAACAGTACGAGCAGTACTTC.

This rearrangement joins TRBV27 to TRBJ1-2; perhaps TRBD1 as D (5 bases). The CDR3 contains 13 residues. The V end was cut by 6 bases, the J end by 5 bases, with 13 bases between. Germline loops: CDR1 MNHEY, CDR2 SMNVEV (reference sequence). The CDR3 protein is CASRPSGAYGYTF. The CDR3 DNA sequence: TGTGCCAGCAGGCCAAGTGGGGCTTATGGCTACACCTTC.

The chain joins TRBV28 to TRBJ2-7; D may be TRBD2 (5 bases). In germline, CDR1 is MDHEN, CDR2 SYDVKM. Trimming removed 7 bases at V and 4 bases at J, with 14 bases between. The CDR3 runs 13 residues. DNA for the CDR3: TGTGCCAGCAACTTCCCGGGAATGTACGAGCAGTACTTC. This gives the protein CASNFPGMYEQYF.

This clone has just one count. The chain links TRBV28 to TRBJ1-1, with D possibly TRBD1 on 5 matching bases. CDR3 length: 12 amino acids. Germline CDR1 and CDR2: MDHEN and SYDVKM. V dropped 4 bases and J dropped 3 bases, with 6 bases sitting between them. In nucleotides, the CDR3 is TGTGCCAGCAGTTCAGGGTACACTGAAGCTTTCTTT. Translated, it gives CASSSGYTEAFF. Full variable domain (outside the CDR3, taken from reference TRBV28 and TRBJ1-1): DVKVTQSSRYLVKRTGEKVFLECVQDMDHENMFWYRQDPGLGLRLIYFSYDVKMKEKGDIPEGYSVSREKKERFSLILESASTNQTSMYLCASSSGYTEAFFGQGTRLTVV.

The CDR3 loop reads CASSLHSGPLYNEQFF. The CDR3 DNA reads TGTGCCAGCAGTTTACATAGCGGACCTCTCTACAATGAGCAGTTCTTC. This chain links TRBV28 with TRBJ2-1; possible D gene TRBD2, 6 bases. Trimming removed 2 bases at V and 3 bases at J, with 14 bases between. Per the germline V gene, CDR1 is MDHEN and CDR2 is SYDVKM. The CDR3 consists of 16 residues.

This rearrangement joins TRBV5-8 to TRBJ2-5; 12 bases are shared with TRBD2. The J call may be incorrect, as the DNA end agrees better with TRBJ2-7. The CDR3 sequence is 17 residues long. The germline gives CDR1 SGHTS, CDR2 YDEGEE. The CDR3 region has the DNA TGTGCCAGCAGCTTGTCTAGCGGGAGGGTGGCCACCTACGAGCAGTACTTC. This sequence encodes CASSLSSGRVATYEQYF.

This sequence joins TRBV4-1 and TRBJ1-5; 9 bases are shared with TRBD1. Germline trimming cut 0 bases from V and 5 bases from J; bases unmatched to any gene: 5. The germline CDR1 and CDR2 sequences are MGHRA and YSYEKL. The length of the CDR3 is 16 residues. DNA for the CDR3: TGCGCCAGCAGCCAAGATTTCAGGACAGGGGATCAGCCCCAGCATTTT. It yields the protein CASSQDFRTGDQPQHF.

The chain is built from TRBV19 and TRBJ1-1, with 9 nucleotides matching TRBD1. Germline CDR1 reads LNHDA; CDR2 reads SQIVND (reference sequence). The V and J ends lost 5 bases and 6 bases, in that order; junction bases with no gene match: 13. This CDR3 comprises 16 residues. As DNA, the CDR3 is TGTGCCAGTAGTCCAAGTGGGACAGGGAGGCTCGCTGAAGCTTTCTTT. Protein sequence: CASSPSGTGRLAEAFF.

CDR3 in DNA: TGTGCCAGCTCACCAACGAGTGCGGGGGGGTCAGATACGCAGTATTTT. This translates into CASSPTSAGGSDTQYF. V gene TRBV18 combines with J gene TRBJ2-3, with TRBD2 identical over 9 bases. Germline assignment: CDR1 KGHSH and CDR2 LQKENI. This CDR3 region has 16 residues. J lost 4 bases, V lost 2 bases, and 7 bases had no gene match.

J is TRBJ2-7 and V is TRBV13, with 8 bases fitting TRBD1. Germline CDR1 and CDR2: PRHDT and FYEKMQ (reference sequence). The CDR3 has 14 amino acids. J gave up 2 bases and V 5 bases, and 5 bases lay outside the gene matches. The CDR3 DNA reads TGTGCCAGCAGCGTCCGGGACAGGCCCTACGAGCAGTACTTC. Residues: CASSVRDRPYEQYF.

In the case of this clone: The junction shows a germline mismatch at one end, possibly a read error. The V and J genes are TRBV5-6 and TRBJ2-2, with a possible D match to TRBD2 (6 bases). This CDR3 has 16 amino acids. Per germline, CDR1 SGHDT and CDR2 YYEEEE. Written as DNA, the CDR3 is TGTGCCAGCAGCTTGGGATCTAGCGTCAACATCGGGGAGCTGTTTTTT. Protein product: CASSLGSSVNIGELFF. Drawing the rest from reference TRBV5-6 and TRBJ2-2, the complete variable domain is DAGVTQSPTHLIKTRGQQVTLRCSPKSGHDTVSWYQQALGQGPQFIFQYYEEEERQRGNFPDRFSGHQFPNYSSELNVNALLLGDSALYLCASSLGSSVNIGELFFGEGSRLTVL.

The chain has TRBV28 and TRBJ2-5; TRBD1 matches 9 bases. The CDR3 totals 15 residues. In germline, CDR1 is MDHEN, CDR2 SYDVKM. V lost 8 bases, J lost 0 bases, and 7 bases stayed unmatched. The CDR3 DNA sequence: TGTGCCAGCCGTATCCGGGACAGGGACCAAGAGACCCAGTACTTC. Its protein is CASRIRDRDQETQYF.

This CDR3 is CASRRVQESGYTF. DNA of the CDR3: TGCGCCAGCAGACGGGTCCAGGAATCCGGCTACACCTTC. This chain uses TRBV5-1 with TRBJ1-2, with D hard to call. Trimming removed 5 bases from V and 8 bases from J, with 16 bases in between. CDR1 and CDR2 from the germline V gene are SGHRS and YFSETQ. The CDR3 is 13 amino acids. The full variable domain, its missing parts supplied by reference TRBV5-1 and TRBJ1-2, is KAGVTQTPRYLIKTRGQQVTLSCSPISGHRSVSWYQQTPGQGLQFLFEYFSETQRNKGNFPGRFSGRQFSNSRSEMNVSTLELGDSALYLCASRRVQESGYTFGSGTRLTVV.

This chain joins TRBV28 and TRBJ1-4; 7 bases line up with TRBD1. J was trimmed by 5 bases and V by 6 bases; bases with no gene match: 12. The CDR3 consists of 16 residues. Germline CDR1 and CDR2: MDHEN and SYDVKM. CDR3 residues: CASSLEPGQRNEKLFF. CDR3 nucleotides: TGTGCCAGCAGCTTGGAGCCGGGACAGAGGAATGAAAAACTGTTTTTT.

The chain joins TRBV7-3 to TRBJ2-2; D ambiguous. Trimming cost V 2 bases and J 0 bases, with 10 bases left between them. CDR1 SGHTA and CDR2 FQGTGA come from the germline V gene. This CDR3 is 16 amino acids long. The CDR3 region has the DNA TGTGCCAGCAGCTTAGGATACAGAGCGAACACCGGGGAGCTGTTTTTT. Its protein product is CASSLGYRANTGELFF.

The CDR3 loop is CASSQEDSGKNEQFF. The CDR3 nucleotides are TGCGCCAGCAGCCAAGAGGATAGCGGGAAAAATGAGCAGTTCTTC. The chain links TRBV5-1 to TRBJ2-1; 8 bases agree with TRBD2. CDR1 is SGHRS, CDR2 YFSETQ, per germline. After removal of 4 bases from V and 7 bases from J, the junction contained 10 bases not matched to a gene. The CDR3 has 15 amino acids. The variable domain in full, completed from reference TRBV5-1 and TRBJ2-1, reads KAGVTQTPRYLIKTRGQQVTLSCSPISGHRSVSWYQQTPGQGLQFLFEYFSETQRNKGNFPGRFSGRQFSNSRSEMNVSTLELGDSALYLCASSQEDSGKNEQFFGPGTRLTVL.

With respect to this clone: Mismatch with germline at one junction end may stem from a read error. The CDR3 is CASPGGGENGELLF. DNA of the CDR3: TGTGCCAGCCCCGGCGGAGGGGAAAACGGGGAGCTGCTTTTT. V gene TRBV6-5 combines with J gene TRBJ2-2; a weak D match, TRBD2 (6 bases). The CDR3 has 14 residues. The germline CDR1 and CDR2 sequences are MNHEY and SVGAGI.

This clone was seen a single time. The J gene is TRBJ2-3, the V gene TRBV28; 8 bases align to TRBD2. The CDR3 is 18 amino acids. The germline V gene has CDR1 MDHEN and CDR2 SYDVKM. V was pared by 5 bases and J by 0 bases, with 13 bases of the junction left unmatched. As DNA, the CDR3 is TGTGCCAGCAGTGGCTCAAGGGGACTAGGTTCTAGCACAGATACGCAGTATTTT. It yields the protein CASSGSRGLGSSTDTQYF.

J is TRBJ2-3 and V is TRBV6-6; D ambiguous. The V gene lost 4 bases and the J gene lost 0 bases, with 11 bases spanning the gap. Germline CDR1 reads MNHNY; CDR2 reads SVGAGI (reference sequence). The length of the CDR3 is 15 residues. The CDR3 sequence: CASSSLSPSTDTQYF. In DNA, the CDR3 is TGTGCCAGCAGTTCCCTTAGCCCCAGCACAGATACGCAGTATTTT.

CDR3 amino acids: CASSLGGTHRTDTQYF. The CDR3 DNA is TGTGCCAGCAGCTTAGGGGGGACCCACCGCACAGATACGCAGTATTTT. The rearrangement uses TRBV11-2 and TRBJ2-3; D could derive from TRBD1 or TRBD2 (5 bases each). CDR1 and CDR2 (germline): SGHAT, FQNNGV. V lost 1 base and J lost 1, with 12 bases in between. CDR3 size: 16 residues.

CDR3 in DNA: TGTGCCAGCAGTTTTGGGTTCTCCTACGAGCAGTACTTC. Protein product: CASSFGFSYEQYF. This chain uses TRBV6-6 with TRBJ2-7; D is uncertain. The germline gives CDR1 MNHNY, CDR2 SVGAGI (reference sequence). Trimming removed 4 bases at V and 0 bases at J, with 7 bases between. CDR3 length: 13 residues.

V is TRBV29-1 and J is TRBJ1-3; D is uncertain. The germline gives CDR1 SQVTM, CDR2 ANQGSEA. CDR3 size: 14 residues. Trimming removed 4 bases from V and 0 bases from J, with 10 bases in between. CDR3 bases: TGCAGCGTTGCGGCTCGAGACTCTGGAAACACCATATATTTT. It yields the protein CSVAARDSGNTIYF.

The chain employs TRBV27 and TRBJ1-2; 8 positions match TRBD1. V was pared by 4 bases and J by 6 bases, with 13 bases of the junction left unmatched. The CDR3 has 16 residues. The V gene's germline CDR1 is MNHEY and CDR2 SMNVEV (reference sequence). CDR3 amino acids: CASSSNRGTGGNGYTF. The CDR3 bases are TGTGCCAGCAGTTCAAATCGGGGTACAGGGGGTAATGGCTACACCTTC.

The rearrangement joins TRBV6-5 to TRBJ2-5; TRBD2 agrees at 13 bases. After removal of 7 bases from V and 7 bases from J, the junction contained 9 bases not matched to a gene. The germline CDR1 and CDR2 sequences are MNHEY and SVGAGI. The CDR3 is 15 residues long. The CDR3 region is CASIRTSGGKATQYF. The CDR3 DNA is TGTGCCAGCATCAGGACTAGCGGGGGAAAGGCGACCCAGTACTTC.

This clone was seen once. The chain joins TRBV5-4 to TRBJ2-7, with D perhaps matching TRBD1 or TRBD2 (7 bases each). The CDR3 runs 13 residues. Germline V lookup: CDR1 SGHNT, CDR2 YYREEE (reference sequence). V lost 4 bases and J 11 bases, leaving 19 bases between the germline ends. CDR3 sequence: CASSLDREGGEYF. As DNA, the CDR3 is TGTGCCAGCAGCCTCGACAGGGAGGGGGGGGAGTACTTC.

The V and J genes are TRBV7-9 and TRBJ1-3; D is undetermined. CDR3 size: 16 residues. V shed 5 bases and J shed 0 bases, with 14 bases lying between them. Germline values: CDR1 SEHNR, CDR2 FQNEAQ (reference sequence). CDR3 coding DNA: TGTGCCAGCAGCCCGGAGGGAGGGAGCTCTGGAAACACCATATATTTT. It encodes CASSPEGGSSGNTIYF.